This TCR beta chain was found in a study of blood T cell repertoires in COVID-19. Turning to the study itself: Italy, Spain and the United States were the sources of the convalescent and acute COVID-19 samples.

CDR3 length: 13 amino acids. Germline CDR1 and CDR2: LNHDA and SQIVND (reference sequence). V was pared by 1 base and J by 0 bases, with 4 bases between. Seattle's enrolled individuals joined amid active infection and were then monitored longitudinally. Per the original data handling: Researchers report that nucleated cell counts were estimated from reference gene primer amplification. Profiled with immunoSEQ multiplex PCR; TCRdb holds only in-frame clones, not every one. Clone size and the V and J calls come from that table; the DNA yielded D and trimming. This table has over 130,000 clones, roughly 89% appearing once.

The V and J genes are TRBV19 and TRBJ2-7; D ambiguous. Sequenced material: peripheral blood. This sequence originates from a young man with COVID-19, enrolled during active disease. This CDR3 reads CASSIGASYEQYF. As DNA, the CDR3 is TGTGCCAGTAGTATAGGAGCCTCCTACGAGCAGTACTTC.